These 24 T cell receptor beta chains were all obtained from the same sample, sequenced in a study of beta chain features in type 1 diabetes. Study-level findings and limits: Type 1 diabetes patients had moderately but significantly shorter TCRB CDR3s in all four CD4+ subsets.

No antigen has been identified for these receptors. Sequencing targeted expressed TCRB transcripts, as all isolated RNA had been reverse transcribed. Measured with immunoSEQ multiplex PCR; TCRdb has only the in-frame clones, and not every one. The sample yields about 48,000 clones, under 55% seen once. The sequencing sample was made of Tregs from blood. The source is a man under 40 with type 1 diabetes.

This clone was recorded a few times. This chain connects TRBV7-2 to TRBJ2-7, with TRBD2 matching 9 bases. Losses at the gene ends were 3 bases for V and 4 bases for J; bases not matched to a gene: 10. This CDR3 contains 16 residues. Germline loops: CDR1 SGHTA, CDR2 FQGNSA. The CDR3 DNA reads TGTGCCAGCAGCTTCGGTGTCGGACTAGCGCTTTACGAGCAGTACTTC. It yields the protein CASSFGVGLALYEQYF. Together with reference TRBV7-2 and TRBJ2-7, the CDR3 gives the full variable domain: GAGVSQSPSNKVTEKGKDVELRCDPISGHTALYWYRQSLGQGLEFLIYFQGNSAPDKSGLPSDRFSAERTGGSVSTLTIQRTQQEDSAVYLCASSFGVGLALYEQYFGPGTRLTVT.

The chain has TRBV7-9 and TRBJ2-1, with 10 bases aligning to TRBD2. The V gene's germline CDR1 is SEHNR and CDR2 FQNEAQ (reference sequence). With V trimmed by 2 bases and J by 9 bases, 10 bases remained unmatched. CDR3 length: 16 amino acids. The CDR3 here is CASSLKVTSGAIEQFF. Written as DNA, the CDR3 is TGTGCCAGCAGCTTAAAGGTAACTAGCGGGGCGATTGAGCAGTTCTTC.

CDR3 sequence reads: CASSQALTGGRANEQFF. CDR3 nucleotide sequence: TGCGCCAGCAGCCAAGCCCTTACGGGCGGGAGGGCCAATGAGCAGTTCTTC. The chain carries TRBV4-3 and TRBJ2-1; 9 bases are a match to TRBD2. CDR1 and CDR2 (germline): LGHNA, YSLEER. J gave up 6 bases and V 1 base, and 10 bases lay outside the gene matches. The CDR3 spans 17 residues.

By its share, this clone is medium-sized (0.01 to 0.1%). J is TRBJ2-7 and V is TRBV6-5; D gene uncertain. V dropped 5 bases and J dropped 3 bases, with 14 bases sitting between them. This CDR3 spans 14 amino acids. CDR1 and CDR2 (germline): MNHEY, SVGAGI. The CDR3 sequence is CASSTGHQGYEQYF. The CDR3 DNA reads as TGTGCCAGCAGTACGGGTCACCAAGGCTACGAGCAGTACTTC.

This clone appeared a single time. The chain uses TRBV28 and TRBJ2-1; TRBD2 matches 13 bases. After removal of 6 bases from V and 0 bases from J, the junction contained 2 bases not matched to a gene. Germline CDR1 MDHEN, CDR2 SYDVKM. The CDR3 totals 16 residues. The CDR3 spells CASRLAGGSSYNEQFF. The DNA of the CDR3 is TGTGCCAGCAGACTAGCGGGAGGGAGCTCCTACAATGAGCAGTTCTTC.

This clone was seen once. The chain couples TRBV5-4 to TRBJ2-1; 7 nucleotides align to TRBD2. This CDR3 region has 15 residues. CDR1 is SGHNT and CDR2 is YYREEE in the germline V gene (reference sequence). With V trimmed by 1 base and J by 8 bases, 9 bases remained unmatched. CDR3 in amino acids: CASSLFGRAGDEQFF. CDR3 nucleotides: TGTGCCAGCAGCTTGTTTGGGAGGGCCGGGGATGAGCAGTTCTTC.

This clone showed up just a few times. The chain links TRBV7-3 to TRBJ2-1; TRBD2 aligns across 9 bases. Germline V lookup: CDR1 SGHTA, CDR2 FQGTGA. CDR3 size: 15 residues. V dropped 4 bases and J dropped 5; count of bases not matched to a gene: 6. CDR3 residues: CASSSGTSINNEQFF. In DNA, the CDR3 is TGTGCCAGCAGCTCCGGGACTAGCATAAACAATGAGCAGTTCTTC.

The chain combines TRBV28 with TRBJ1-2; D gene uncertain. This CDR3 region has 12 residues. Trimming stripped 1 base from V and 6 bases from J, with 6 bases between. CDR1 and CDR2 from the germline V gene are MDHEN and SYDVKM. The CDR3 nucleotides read TGTGCCAGCAGTTTATTCGTAGATGGCTACACCTTC. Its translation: CASSLFVDGYTF.

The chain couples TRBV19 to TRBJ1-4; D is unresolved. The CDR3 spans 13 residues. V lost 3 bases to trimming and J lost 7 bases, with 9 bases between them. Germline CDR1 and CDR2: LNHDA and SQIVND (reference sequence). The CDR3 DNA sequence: TGTGCCAGTAGTATTATAAGCGGTGAAAAACTGTTTTTT. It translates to CASSIISGEKLFF.

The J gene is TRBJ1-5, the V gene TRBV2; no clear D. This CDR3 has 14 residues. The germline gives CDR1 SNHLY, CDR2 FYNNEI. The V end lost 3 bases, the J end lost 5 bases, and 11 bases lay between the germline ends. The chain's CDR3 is CASSDVLPYQPQHF. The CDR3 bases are TGTGCCAGCAGTGATGTCCTCCCTTATCAGCCCCAGCATTTT.

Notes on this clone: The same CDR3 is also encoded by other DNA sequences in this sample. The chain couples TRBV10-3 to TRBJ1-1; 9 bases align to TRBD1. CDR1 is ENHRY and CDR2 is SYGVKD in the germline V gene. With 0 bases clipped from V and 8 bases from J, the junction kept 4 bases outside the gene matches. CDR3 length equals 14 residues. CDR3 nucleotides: TGTGCCATCAGTGAGTCCCCCGGGACAGGGGAAGCTTTCTTT. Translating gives CAISESPGTGEAFF.

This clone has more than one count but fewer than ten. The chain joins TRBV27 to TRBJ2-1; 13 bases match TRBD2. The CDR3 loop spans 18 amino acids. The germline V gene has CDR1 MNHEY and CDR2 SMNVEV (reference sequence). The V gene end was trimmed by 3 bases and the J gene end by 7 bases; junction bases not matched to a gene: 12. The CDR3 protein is CASSFRTSGSHILNEQFF. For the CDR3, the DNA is TGTGCCAGCAGTTTTAGGACTAGCGGGAGTCACATTTTAAATGAGCAGTTCTTC.

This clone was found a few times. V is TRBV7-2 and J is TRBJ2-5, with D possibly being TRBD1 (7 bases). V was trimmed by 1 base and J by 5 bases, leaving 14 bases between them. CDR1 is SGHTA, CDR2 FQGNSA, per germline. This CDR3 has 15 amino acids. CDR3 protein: CASSLDRGRGETQYF. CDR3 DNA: TGTGCCAGCAGCTTAGACAGGGGCCGGGGGGAGACCCAGTACTTC.

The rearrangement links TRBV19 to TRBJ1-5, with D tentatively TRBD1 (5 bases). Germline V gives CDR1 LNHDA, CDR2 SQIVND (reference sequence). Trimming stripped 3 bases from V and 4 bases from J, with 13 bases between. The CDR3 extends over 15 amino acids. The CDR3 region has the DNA TGTGCCAGTAGTATTGGTTTTGGGGGGAATCAGCCCCAGCATTTT. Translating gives CASSIGFGGNQPQHF.

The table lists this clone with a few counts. The CDR3 protein is CASSLYPGEAFF. CDR3 nucleotide sequence: TGTGCCAGCAGTTTATACCCGGGTGAAGCTTTCTTT. J is TRBJ1-1 and V is TRBV28, with unresolved D. Germline V gives CDR1 MDHEN, CDR2 SYDVKM. The CDR3 contains 12 residues. Trimming pared 1 base from V and 7 bases from J, leaving 7 bases between.

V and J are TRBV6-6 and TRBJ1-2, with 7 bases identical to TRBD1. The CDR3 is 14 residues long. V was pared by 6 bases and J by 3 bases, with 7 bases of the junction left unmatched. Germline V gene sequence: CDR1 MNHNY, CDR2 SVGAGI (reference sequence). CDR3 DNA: TGTGCCAGCAGGACCACAGGGGCGGACTATGGCTACACCTTC. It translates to CASRTTGADYGYTF.

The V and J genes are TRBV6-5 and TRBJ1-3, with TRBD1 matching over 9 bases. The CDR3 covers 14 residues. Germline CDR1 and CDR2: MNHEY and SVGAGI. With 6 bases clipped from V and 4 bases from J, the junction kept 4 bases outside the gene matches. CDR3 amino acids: CASSPGQGGNTIYF. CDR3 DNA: TGTGCCAGCAGCCCGGGACAGGGCGGAAACACCATATATTTT.

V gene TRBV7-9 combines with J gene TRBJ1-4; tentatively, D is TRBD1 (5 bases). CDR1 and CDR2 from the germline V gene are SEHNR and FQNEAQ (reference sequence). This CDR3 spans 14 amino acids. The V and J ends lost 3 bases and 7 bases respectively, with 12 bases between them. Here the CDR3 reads CASSFESGGEKLFF. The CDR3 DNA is TGTGCCAGCAGCTTTGAGTCCGGGGGTGAAAAACTGTTTTTT.

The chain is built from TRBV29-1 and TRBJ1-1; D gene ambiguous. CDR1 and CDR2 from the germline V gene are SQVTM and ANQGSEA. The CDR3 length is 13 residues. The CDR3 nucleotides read TGCACCTCACGGAGACGCCGTGTTCTAATAGCTTTCTTT. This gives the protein CTSRRRRVLIAFF.

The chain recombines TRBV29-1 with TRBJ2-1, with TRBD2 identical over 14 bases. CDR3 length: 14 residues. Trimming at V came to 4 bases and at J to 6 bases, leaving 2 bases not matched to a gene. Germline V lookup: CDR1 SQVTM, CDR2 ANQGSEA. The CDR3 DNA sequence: TGCAGCGTTGCCGGACTAGCGGGAGGCAATGAGCAGTTCTTC. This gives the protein CSVAGLAGGNEQFF.

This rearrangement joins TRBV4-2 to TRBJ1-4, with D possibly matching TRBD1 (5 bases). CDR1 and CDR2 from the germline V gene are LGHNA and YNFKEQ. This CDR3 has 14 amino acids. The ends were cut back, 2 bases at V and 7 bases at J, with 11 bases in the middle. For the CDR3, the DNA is TGTGCCAGCAGCCAAACCAGGGATGGTGAAAAACTGTTTTTT. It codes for CASSQTRDGEKLFF.

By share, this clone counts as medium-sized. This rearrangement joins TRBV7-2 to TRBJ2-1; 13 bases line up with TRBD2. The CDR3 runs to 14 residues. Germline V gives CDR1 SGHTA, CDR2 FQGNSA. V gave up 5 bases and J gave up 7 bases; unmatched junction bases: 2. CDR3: CASSMTSGRNEQFF. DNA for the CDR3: TGTGCCAGCAGCATGACTAGCGGGAGGAATGAGCAGTTCTTC. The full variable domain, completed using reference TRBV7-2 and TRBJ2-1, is GAGVSQSPSNKVTEKGKDVELRCDPISGHTALYWYRQSLGQGLEFLIYFQGNSAPDKSGLPSDRFSAERTGGSVSTLTIQRTQQEDSAVYLCASSMTSGRNEQFFGPGTRLTVL.

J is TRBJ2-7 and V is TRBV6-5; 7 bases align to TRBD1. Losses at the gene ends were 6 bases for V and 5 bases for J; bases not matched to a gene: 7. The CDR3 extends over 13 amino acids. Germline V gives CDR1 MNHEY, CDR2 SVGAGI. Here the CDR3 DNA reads TGTGCCAGCAGGACTCGACAGGGCCACGAGCAGTACTTC. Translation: CASRTRQGHEQYF.

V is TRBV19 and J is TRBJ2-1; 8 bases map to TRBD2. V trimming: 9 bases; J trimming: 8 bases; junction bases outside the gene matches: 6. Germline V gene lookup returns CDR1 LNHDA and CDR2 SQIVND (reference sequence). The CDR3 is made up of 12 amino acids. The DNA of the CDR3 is TGTGCCAGCGGGAGGGCCGAGCATGAGCAGTTCTTC. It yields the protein CASGRAEHEQFF.